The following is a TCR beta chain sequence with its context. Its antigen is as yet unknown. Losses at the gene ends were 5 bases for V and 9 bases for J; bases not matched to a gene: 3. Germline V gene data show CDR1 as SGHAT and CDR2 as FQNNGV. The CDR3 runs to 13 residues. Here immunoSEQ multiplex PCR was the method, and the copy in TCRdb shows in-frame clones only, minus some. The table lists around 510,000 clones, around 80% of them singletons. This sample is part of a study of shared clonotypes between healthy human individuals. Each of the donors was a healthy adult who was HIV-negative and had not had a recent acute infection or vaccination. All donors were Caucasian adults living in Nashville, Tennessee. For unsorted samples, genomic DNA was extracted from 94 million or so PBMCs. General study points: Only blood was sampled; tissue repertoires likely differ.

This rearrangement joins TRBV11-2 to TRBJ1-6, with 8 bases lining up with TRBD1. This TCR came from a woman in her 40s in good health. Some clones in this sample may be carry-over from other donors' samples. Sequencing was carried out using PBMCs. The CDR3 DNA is TGTGCCAGCAGCAAGGACAGGGCTTCACCCCTCCACTTT. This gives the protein CASSKDRASPLHF.